A selection of T cell receptor beta chains follows, all from one sample in a study of shared clonotypes between healthy human individuals. The assay was immunoSEQ multiplex PCR, and TCRdb's table has in-frame clones only and misses some. The table shows 2 million to 2.5 million clones, with just over 90% occurring only once. The sample taken for sequencing was naive CD4+ T cells from PBMCs. The origin of the receptors is a man between 18 and 35 years old in good health. Some clones in this sample may be carry-over from other donors' samples. Both conserved end residues are part of each CDR3. D genes are given only for firm matches. Part of the rows lack a size; the others show once, few, many or a class for expanded clones.

d_call,j_call,clone_size,v_call,cdr3_nt,cdr3_aa
-,TRBJ1-1,-,TRBV6-1,TGTGCCAGCAGTTCTCGGTGGGCTGAAGCTTTCTTT,CASSSRWAEAFF
-,TRBJ2-7,-,TRBV6-1,TGTGCCAGCAGTGACCAGCCGAGAGATAGTTTCGAGCAGTACTTC,CASSDQPRDSFEQYF
TRBD2,TRBJ2-5,-,TRBV5-1,TGCGCCAGCAGCCCATCGGGACTAGCGGGACCAGAGACCCAGTACTTC,CASSPSGLAGPETQYF
-,TRBJ1-4,-,TRBV7-8,TGTGCCAGCAGCTCGGGACGTCAGGGCGAACTGTTTTTT,CASSSGRQGELFF
TRBD2,TRBJ2-7,-,TRBV7-9,TGTGCCAGCAGCTCTGGACTAGCGGTCCCCTTAAAGCAGTACTTC,CASSSGLAVPLKQYF
-,TRBJ1-6,-,TRBV25-1,TGTGCCAGCACCCTCTCTGTCGGTTCACCCCTCCACTTT,CASTLSVGSPLHF
-,TRBJ1-3,few,TRBV10-3,TGTGCCATCGGGACACAGAATTCTGGAAACACCATATATTTT,CAIGTQNSGNTIYF
TRBD1,TRBJ1-5,-,TRBV2,TGTGCCAGCAGGGGACAGGGTAGTCAGCCCCAGCATTTT,CASRGQGSQPQHF
TRBD1,TRBJ2-5,-,TRBV29-1,TGCAGCGTTGCGGGCCCGGGACAGGCACTCCAAGAGACCCAGTACTTC,CSVAGPGQALQETQYF
-,TRBJ1-2,-,TRBV28,TGTGCCAGCAGTTCGCAGGCTGGGAATTTTAACTATGGCTACACCTTC,CASSSQAGNFNYGYTF
-,TRBJ2-3,-,TRBV6-5,TGTGCCAGCAGTTACAACAGGGAAACAGATACGCAGTATTTT,CASSYNRETDTQYF
-,TRBJ2-1,-,TRBV20-1,TGCAGTGCTAGACACGGAAATGAGCAGTTCTTC,CSARHGNEQFF
-,TRBJ1-4,-,TRBV5-4,TGTGCCAGCAGCCCACAGCCCTTCTCCGGGGAGGAAAAACTGTTTTTT,CASSPQPFSGEEKLFF
-,TRBJ2-7,-,TRBV10-3,TGTGCCATCAGCGAACATGACAGGACGGCCGAGCAGTACTTC,CAISEHDRTAEQYF
TRBD1,TRBJ1-2,-,TRBV25-1,TGTGCCAGCAGTGACTACAAGGGACAGGGTTATGGCTACACCTTC,CASSDYKGQGYGYTF
-,TRBJ2-1,once,TRBV30,TGTGCCTGGAGGGGGCTGGGGGCTCGGTACAATGAGCAGTTCTTC,CAWRGLGARYNEQFF
-,TRBJ1-5,-,TRBV28,TGTGCCAGCAGTAGAGGGACTCAGCCCCAGCATTTT,CASSRGTQPQHF